This T cell receptor (beta chain) was sequenced during a study of vaccination and CD4 T cells after COVID-19 (dated 2022 in TCRdb). Regarding the complete study: Convalescent patients had a positive SARS-CoV-2 result on nasal swab PCR, and of these patients, nine had mild disease and one had severe disease. The convalescent cohort comprised six males and four females, including two Hispanic individuals, seven Caucasians, two Asians and one multiracial person. Post-vaccine blood samples were obtained a median of around 67 days after the second vaccine dose, with a range of about 13 to 250 days. A few convalescent patients gave samples both early after vaccination (day 14) and late after vaccination (days 161 to 241). In control cultures, a CEFX viral epitope pool was used as positive control, an HIV-1 Nef peptide pool was used as negative control, or no peptide was added. Post-COVID blood samples from convalescent patients were collected a median of roughly 100 days after diagnosis, with a range of roughly 30 to 170 days. The cultures were stimulated with overlapping spike peptide pools from SARS-CoV-2 and from the common cold coronaviruses HCoV-NL63, HCoV-OC43 and HCoV-229E. Participants received two doses of either the Pfizer-BioNTech BNT162b2 vaccine (n=8) or the Moderna mRNA-1273 vaccine (n=2). In around 10 COVID-19 convalescent patients and a few infection-naive healthy vaccine recipients, researchers compared the spike-specific CD4+ TCR repertoire from before mRNA vaccination with the repertoire from after.

What the work shows at the level of the full study, not this receptor alone: Relatively few convalescent patients were included in the study, and early timepoints after natural infection were not analyzed. Nearly all vaccine-specific clones in convalescent patients (304 of 307) were mono-reactive for SARS-CoV-2 spike rather than cross-reactive with common cold coronaviruses. An increase in the median number of SARS-CoV-2-reactive clonotypes from 21 after infection to some 40 after vaccination was observed, but the change was not found to be significant. In convalescent patients, a median approximately 83% of post-vaccine SARS-CoV-2-reactive clones were detected only after vaccination, and vaccine-specific priming was suggested by this finding.

V is trimmed back by 1 base and J by 5 bases, and the junction contains 1 base that no gene match accounts for. As encoded in the germline V gene, CDR1 is MNHNS while CDR2 is SASEGT. CDR3 length: 13 amino acids, cysteine to phenylalanine. Of the read, only the CDR3 DNA is kept; its 39 bases are in frame from base 1. A note on this clonotype: It has no known antigen specificity. There are no base qualities to consult, and no much larger clone falls within one base.

The protocol used for the library was PCR. TCR sequencing of DNA from cultured CD4+ T cells used the Oncomine TCR Beta short-read assay at the Johns Hopkins FTIC core. The QIAamp micro DNA kit was used to extract genomic DNA from the cultured CD4+ T cells. The Oncomine TCR Beta libraries from cultured CD4+ T cells were pooled using unique dual indexes and then sequenced on an Illumina iSeq 100. The authors' pipeline ran thus. Non-productive sequences were removed, and CDR3s not starting with C, not ending with F or W, or shorter than 7 amino acids were discarded. The MANAFEST web application identified antigen-specific clonotypes by comparing peptide-stimulated wells against reference wells and other culture wells. For a clone to be called positive, the clone needed an FDR below 0.05, an odds ratio above 5, and a productive frequency above 0.1% in at least two of three replicate wells. Cross-reactive clonotypes were defined as significantly expanded in both SARS-CoV-2 spike wells and at least one common cold coronavirus spike condition. Similarity between CDR3 sequences was evaluated in R version 3.6.1 using Levenshtein distances (stringdist) and unrooted phylogenetic trees (ape). TCRdb trimmed the raw reads at Q25, called clones with MiXCR and kept productive beta chains. Here each entry gathers all rows of one CDR3 protein and keeps the most common genes and DNA. The V and J calls shown here were made by TCRdb, not taken from the authors' results. The sample table lists over 20,000 distinct CDR3 sequences, more than 30% of them with a count of one. The top ten clonotypes cover about 32% of the sample.

What the time point label conveys for this sample: late sampling 161 to 241 days after vaccination in a few convalescent patients. The sample's treatment or condition, from its label and the paper: approximately 10-day PBMC culture with coronavirus spike peptide pools or control peptides (ViraFEST assay). To expand antigen-specific T cells with peptide pools and then pick out the expanded clonotypes through TCR sequencing, the study relied on the ViraFEST assay. The convalescent patients' positive SARS-CoV-2 PCR tests were from March to December 2020, which was before the Alpha, Beta and Delta variants emerged in the United States. PBMCs were cultured at 1.5 million to 2.5 million per well in IMDM supplemented with roughly 5% human AB serum and 8 to 10 IU/ml IL-2, with about 11 ug/ml peptide pools added. Half of the culture medium was replaced with fresh IL-2-containing medium on days 3 and 7. After 10 days of culture, CD4+ T cells were isolated by negative selection using the EasySep CD4+ T cell isolation kit. Ficoll-Paque Plus gradient centrifugation was used to isolate PBMCs from whole blood, and the isolated PBMCs were then either used fresh or cryopreserved at -140C. Triplicate wells were generally used for each culture condition.

This chain is built from TRBV6-1 and TRBJ2-5; 7 bases in the middle match TRBD1. The source is a human donor who had recovered from COVID-19. Here the sequenced sample was CD4+ T cells from blood, cultured in vitro, taken about 7 months after SARS-CoV-2 vaccination. The CDR3 has the sequence CASSEDRGETQYF. The sequenced DNA is TGTGCCAGCAGTGAAGACAGGGGTGAGACCCAGTACTTC.